These T cell receptor beta chains were read from a single sample in a study of beta chain features in type 1 diabetes. TCRdb's copy holds only in-frame clones and misses some; the assay was immunoSEQ multiplex PCR. The table records fewer than 300,000 clones, roughly 11% of them present only once. Sequencing used naive CD4+ T cells from blood. These TCRs come from a man aged 25 to 45 with type 1 diabetes. Each CDR3 is given with its conserved first and last residue. Each record gives: D gene, J gene, clone size, V gene, CDR3 DNA, CDR3 protein. D genes are given only for firm matches. Rows may omit the clone size; those that give it use once, few, many or a size class.

>TRBD1|TRBJ1-2|-|TRBV5-6
TGTGCCAGCAGCTCGACAGGGGATAGCGGTGGCTACACCTTC
CASSSTGDSGGYTF
>-|TRBJ1-1|few|TRBV29-1
TGCAGCGTTGAGCAGGCCGAGTATACTGAAGCTTTCTTT
CSVEQAEYTEAFF
>-|TRBJ1-5|-|TRBV21-1
TGTGCCAGCAGCAGACGGGACAGGGGTGGGGATCAGCCCCAGCATTTT
CASSRRDRGGDQPQHF
>-|TRBJ2-2|-|TRBV4-2
TGTGCCAGCAGCCCGCGATTAGTTAACGCCGGGGAGCTGTTTTTT
CASSPRLVNAGELFF
>TRBD1|TRBJ1-5|-|TRBV30
TGTGCCTGGAGTCTGGACAGGGAACAGCCCCAGCATTTT
CAWSLDREQPQHF
>TRBD2|TRBJ2-1|few|TRBV6-1
TGTGCCAGCAGATCGGGACTATCCTACAATGAGCAGTTCTTC
CASRSGLSYNEQFF
>-|TRBJ1-2|once|TRBV6-6
TGTGCCAGCAACCCCGCGGGGGGCGATGGCTACACCTTC
CASNPAGGDGYTF
>TRBD1|TRBJ1-2|few|TRBV6-6
TGTGCCAGCAGCCGTACGACAGGGGGCACCTATGGCTACACCTTC
CASSRTTGGTYGYTF
>TRBD2|TRBJ2-7|-|TRBV5-1
TGCGCCAGCAGCTTGGAATACCCGGGGGGGCAGTACTTC
CASSLEYPGGQYF
>TRBD1|TRBJ2-5|few|TRBV4-3
TGCGCCAGCAGCCAGGGACAGATAGACCTAGGGACCCAGTACTTC
CASSQGQIDLGTQYF
>TRBD1|TRBJ2-3|few|TRBV18
TGTGCCAGCTCACCACGGACAGGGGTCACAGATACGCAGTATTTT
CASSPRTGVTDTQYF
>-|TRBJ1-2|-|TRBV4-3
TGCGCCAGCAGCAGCCGAGCAGGCTCATATGGCTACACCTTC
CASSSRAGSYGYTF
>-|TRBJ1-1|few|TRBV4-3
TGCGCCAGCAGCCAGGTTGCAGGGCGGAACACTGAAGCTTTCTTT
CASSQVAGRNTEAFF
>TRBD1|TRBJ2-7|-|TRBV15
TGTGCCACCAGCAGAGAAGTTCGAACAGGGGAGGAGCAGTACTTC
CATSREVRTGEEQYF
>-|TRBJ2-6|-|TRBV6-5
TGTGCCAGCAGTTACTCTTCGTCCGGGGCCAACGTCCTGACTTTC
CASSYSSSGANVLTF
>TRBD2|TRBJ2-7|-|TRBV2
TGTGCCAGCAGAAGAACTAGCGGGGGGACGGCATCCGAGCAGTACTTC
CASRRTSGGTASEQYF
>-|TRBJ1-5|few|TRBV7-2
TGTGCCAGCAGCCACCTGCGGGGGATGAGCAATCAGCCCCAGCATTTT
CASSHLRGMSNQPQHF
>-|TRBJ2-1|few|TRBV4-3
TGCGCCAGCAGCCAAGAGTGGGCCACGTACAATGAGCAGTTCTTC
CASSQEWATYNEQFF
>-|TRBJ2-1|-|TRBV20-1
TGCAGTGCTAGAGATCCTAATGAGCAGTTCTTC
CSARDPNEQFF
>-|TRBJ1-1|-|TRBV7-9
TGTGCCAGCAGCGAGGGGGGGAGGGGACCGAACACTGAAGCTTTCTTT
CASSEGGRGPNTEAFF
>TRBD1|TRBJ2-6|few|TRBV30
TGTGCCTGGAGTGTACGGTGGGGGACAGGGGGCTCTGGGGCCAACGTCCTGACTTTC
CAWSVRWGTGGSGANVLTF
>TRBD1|TRBJ2-1|few|TRBV28
TGTGCCAGCAGTTCCCCCCCGGACAGGGTGCATGAGCAGTTCTTC
CASSSPPDRVHEQFF
>-|TRBJ1-1|-|TRBV19
TGTGCCAGTAAAGAGATGAACACTGAAGCTTTCTTT
CASKEMNTEAFF
>TRBD1|TRBJ1-1|-|TRBV11-2
TGTGCCAGCAGCATTATGACAGGGGGCACTGAAGCTTTCTTT
CASSIMTGGTEAFF
>TRBD1|TRBJ2-3|-|TRBV7-9
TGTGCCAGCAGCTCTTGGACAGGGCGAACAGATACGCAGTATTTT
CASSSWTGRTDTQYF
>-|TRBJ2-7|few|TRBV10-3
TGTGCCATCAGTGATACAGGGAACTCCTACGAGCAGTACTTC
CAISDTGNSYEQYF
>-|TRBJ2-1|few|TRBV7-9
TGTGCCAGCAGCGAGACAGGGACTCATGAGCAGTTCTTC
CASSETGTHEQFF
>-|TRBJ1-1|-|TRBV7-3
TGTGCCAGCAGCTTATCCGGTGACACTGAAGCTTTCTTT
CASSLSGDTEAFF
>-|TRBJ2-5|-|TRBV20-1
TGCAGTGCTCCCGAGGTGGAGACCCAGTACTTC
CSAPEVETQYF
>TRBD1|TRBJ2-7|few|TRBV28
TGTGCCACCACGACAGGGGCCCCCTACGAGCAGTACTTC
CATTTGAPYEQYF
>TRBD2|TRBJ2-1|few|TRBV29-1
TGCAGCGTTGAAGATGGGCGGGGGGCCTACAATGAGCAGTTCTTC
CSVEDGRGAYNEQFF
>-|TRBJ1-1|few|TRBV7-2
TGTGCCAGCAGCCCTCGCCGCGGTGGAAACACTGAAGCTTTCTTT
CASSPRRGGNTEAFF
>TRBD1|TRBJ1-4|few|TRBV30
TGTGCCTGGAGTTTCGGGACAGTTGGTGAAAAACTGTTTTTT
CAWSFGTVGEKLFF
>-|TRBJ2-1|-|TRBV5-1
TGCGCCAGCAGCCCGCCCCAGGGGGGTCCCATCCACAATGAGCAGTTCTTC
CASSPPQGGPIHNEQFF
>-|TRBJ2-1|few|TRBV9
TGTGCCAGCAGCGTAGTTGAGGATGAGCAGTTCTTC
CASSVVEDEQFF
>TRBD1|TRBJ1-5|few|TRBV19
TGTGCCAGTAGTCATACAGGGGGAGGGCAGCCCCAGCATTTT
CASSHTGGGQPQHF
>TRBD1|TRBJ1-5|few|TRBV2
TGTGCCAGCAGTGGACAGGGGGCGACTAGTCAGCCCCAGCATTTT
CASSGQGATSQPQHF
>TRBD1|TRBJ2-7|-|TRBV7-3
TGTGCCAGCAGCCTTCGCTACCGGGACAGGGGATACGAGCAGTACTTC
CASSLRYRDRGYEQYF
>TRBD2|TRBJ2-2|few|TRBV7-8
TGTGCCACTAGCGGGGCCTCGAGCACCGGGGAGCTGTTTTTT
CATSGASSTGELFF
>-|TRBJ1-1|-|TRBV28
TGTGCCAGCAGTTTGGCAGGGGTTGGGGGAGCTTTCTTT
CASSLAGVGGAFF
>TRBD1|TRBJ2-1|-|TRBV9
TGTGCCAGCAGCGTAGCCAGGGACAGCGAGCAGTTCTTC
CASSVARDSEQFF
>-|TRBJ2-5|few|TRBV27
TGTGCCAGCAGCCCAGGACAGCGGGGAGAGACCCAGTACTTC
CASSPGQRGETQYF
>TRBD2|TRBJ2-1|few|TRBV2
TGTGCCAGCATAGTCGGTGGCGGGGGGGCGATTGAGCAGTTCTTC
CASIVGGGGAIEQFF
>-|TRBJ2-1|few|TRBV18
TGTGCCAGCTCACCCTACTCCTACAATGAGCAGTTCTTC
CASSPYSYNEQFF
>-|TRBJ1-4|-|TRBV7-9
TGTGCCAGCAGCCGGTCCCAAGCTGAAAAACTGTTTTTT
CASSRSQAEKLFF
>TRBD1|TRBJ1-2|-|TRBV7-2
TGTGCCAGCAGGCGAGAACTCGGGACAGGGGATAGAGGCGGCTACACCTTC
CASRRELGTGDRGGYTF
>-|TRBJ2-1|-|TRBV7-6
TGTGCCAGCAGCTTATTGGAGCGGAATGAGCAGTTCTTC
CASSLLERNEQFF
>TRBD1|TRBJ1-5|-|TRBV19
TGTGCCAGTAACGGGGACAGAACTTATAGCAATCAGCCCCAGCATTTT
CASNGDRTYSNQPQHF
>-|TRBJ2-7|-|TRBV5-4
TGTGCCAGCAGCTTGGCCCCCTCCCACTCAGGCGCCTACGAGCAGTACTTC
CASSLAPSHSGAYEQYF
>TRBD2|TRBJ2-5|few|TRBV4-3
TGCGCCAGCAGCCAGGGACTAGGGGAGACCCAGTACTTC
CASSQGLGETQYF
>-|TRBJ2-7|-|TRBV6-6
TGTGCCAGCAGTTACATGGAGGGGATTTACGAGCAGTACTTC
CASSYMEGIYEQYF
>TRBD2|TRBJ2-1|few|TRBV11-2
TGTGCCAGCAGGCTCGGAGGACTAGCCTACAATGAGCAGTTCTTC
CASRLGGLAYNEQFF
>-|TRBJ1-6|few|TRBV4-2
TGTGCCAGCAGCCAAGATCGAACCGACACGAGCTCCTATAATTCACCCCTCCACTTT
CASSQDRTDTSSYNSPLHF